These 29 T cell receptor beta chains came from one sample sequenced in a study of blood T cell repertoires in COVID-19. Data came from immunoSEQ multiplex PCR; TCRdb stores just in-frame clones and leaves some out. The table records 250,000 to 300,000 clones, about nine tenths of them present only once. Sequencing input: PBMCs or T cells enriched from blood (not recorded which). These receptors all stem from a man aged 18 to 29 who had recovered from COVID-19.

This clone was observed a handful of times. The gene calls are TRBV5-6 and TRBJ1-2; TRBD1 matches at 7 bases. Germline CDR1 SGHDT, CDR2 YYEEEE. The CDR3 covers 14 residues. V trimming: 4 bases; J trimming: 4 bases; junction bases outside the gene matches: 7. CDR3 residues: CASSIRDSFYGYTF. CDR3 in DNA: TGTGCCAGCAGCATACGGGACAGTTTCTATGGCTACACCTTC.

The chain employs TRBV6-1 and TRBJ1-2; D is ambiguous. This CDR3 is 14 amino acids long. Germline values: CDR1 MNHNS, CDR2 SASEGT. The germline V and J ends were trimmed by 1 base and 4 bases, with 10 bases remaining between them. The CDR3 region is CASSEGVLGYGYTF. The CDR3 bases are TGTGCCAGCAGTGAAGGCGTCCTAGGCTATGGCTACACCTTC.

This chain joins TRBV5-1 and TRBJ1-5; no clear D. Germline V gives CDR1 SGHRS, CDR2 YFSETQ. Trimming shortened V by 0 bases and J by 0 bases, and 7 bases separated the two germline ends. This CDR3 contains 15 residues. CDR3 in amino acids: CASSLGGISNQPQHF. DNA for the CDR3: TGCGCCAGCAGCTTGGGAGGGATTAGCAATCAGCCCCAGCATTTT.

The V and J genes are TRBV30 and TRBJ1-5, with 8 positions matching TRBD1. Germline V CDR1 and CDR2: GTSNPN, SVGIG (reference sequence). The CDR3 has 16 amino acids. The junction had 9 bases not matched to a gene; V was cut back by 2 bases and J by 3 bases. The CDR3: CAWSIRGQGFNQPQHF. The CDR3 nucleotides read TGTGCCTGGAGTATCCGCGGACAGGGCTTCAATCAGCCCCAGCATTTT.

The V and J genes are TRBV5-4 and TRBJ1-1; D is unresolved. Trimming stripped 4 bases from V and 1 base from J, with 17 bases between. CDR3 length: 16 residues. CDR1 and CDR2 (germline): SGHNT, YYREEE (reference sequence). DNA of the CDR3: TGTGCCAGCAGCCCGCCTCCTCGGGAGGCGAACACTGAAGCTTTCTTT. This gives the protein CASSPPPREANTEAFF.

The chain employs TRBV6-5 and TRBJ2-2; 7 nucleotides line up with TRBD2. CDR1 is MNHEY and CDR2 is SVGAGI in the germline V gene. V was clipped by 1 base and J by 4 bases; unmatched bases: 6. This CDR3 spans 16 amino acids. The CDR3 here is CASSYFSGFLTGELFF. CDR3 bases: TGTGCCAGCAGTTACTTTAGCGGGTTTCTCACCGGGGAGCTGTTTTTT.

This clone has a single count. Other DNA sequences within the sample encode an identical CDR3. The chain joins TRBV18 to TRBJ2-5, with 7 nucleotides matching TRBD2. Trimming at V came to 1 base and at J to 5 bases, leaving 1 base not matched to a gene. The CDR3 sequence is 13 residues long. The V gene's germline CDR1 is KGHSH and CDR2 LQKENI. As DNA, the CDR3 is TGTGCCAGCTCACCACGGGAGGGGGAGACCCAGTACTTC. The encoded protein is CASSPREGETQYF.

The genes are TRBV19 and TRBJ2-7; tentative D call: TRBD1 (5 bases). The CDR3 extends over 14 amino acids. V gave up 2 bases and J gave up 2 bases, with 10 bases separating them. The germline V gene encodes CDR1 LNHDA and CDR2 SQIVND (reference sequence). The DNA of the CDR3 is TGTGCCAGTAGTATAAATCAGGGAACCTACGAGCAGTACTTC. This gives the protein CASSINQGTYEQYF.

V usage is TRBV28 and J usage is TRBJ1-3; tentative D call: TRBD1 (6 bases). V lost 7 bases to trimming and J lost 7 bases, with 23 bases between them. This CDR3 has 16 residues. CDR1 and CDR2 from the germline V gene are MDHEN and SYDVKM. The CDR3 DNA follows: TGTGCCAGCACTGACTACAGGGTCTTTTTATCGAACACCATATATTTT. Its translation is CASTDYRVFLSNTIYF.

V and J are TRBV19 and TRBJ1-6; D is unresolved. CDR3 size: 15 residues. Germline CDR1 reads LNHDA; CDR2 reads SQIVND (reference sequence). V shed 2 bases and J shed 6 bases, with 11 bases lying between them. In nucleotides, the CDR3 is TGTGCCAGTAGTATACACCGGGAGGGTAATTCACCCCTCCACTTT. Translating it yields CASSIHREGNSPLHF.

The chain carries TRBV24-1 and TRBJ1-2; 10 nucleotides match TRBD1. CDR3 length: 14 residues. With 9 bases clipped from V and 5 bases from J, the junction kept 8 bases outside the gene matches. Germline CDR1 KGHDR, CDR2 SFDVKD. CDR3 DNA sequence: TGTGCCACCTCGAGGACAGGGGGGAATTATGGCTACACCTTC. Protein product: CATSRTGGNYGYTF.

This clone was recorded only once. This rearrangement joins TRBV21-1 to TRBJ2-7; the table's D call of TRBD1 was not tested on the DNA. TRBV21-1 is annotated as a pseudogene. The CDR3 is 16 amino acids. The CDR3 sequence is CASSNPLGGTGYEQYF. The CDR3, as DNA: TGTGCCAGCAGCAACCCTCTGGGGGGGACAGGCTACGAGCAGTACTTC.

Only one count was recorded for this clone. The J gene is TRBJ2-3, the V gene TRBV28, with 7 bases fitting TRBD1. V shed 5 bases and J 5 bases; nucleotides not matched to a gene: 7. In germline, CDR1 is MDHEN, CDR2 SYDVKM. This CDR3 contains 14 residues. CDR3 DNA: TGTGCCAGCAGTCCCGGACAGGCAGTAGATACGCAGTATTTT. Translating it yields CASSPGQAVDTQYF.

V usage is TRBV2 and J usage is TRBJ1-1, with a tentative D call TRBD1 (6 bases). V was clipped by 8 bases and J by 13 bases, with 17 bases between them. The CDR3 sequence is 11 residues long. CDR1 is SNHLY and CDR2 is FYNNEI in the germline V gene. The DNA for the CDR3 is TGTGCCAGCCCCAGGGGTTTGAAGGGTTTCTTT. Its translation is CASPRGLKGFF.

This chain uses TRBV19 with TRBJ1-5; 12 bases are a match to TRBD1. The V segment lost 6 bases and the J segment 4 bases; nucleotides outside the gene matches: 10. In germline, CDR1 is LNHDA, CDR2 SQIVND (reference sequence). This CDR3 is 17 amino acids long. The DNA of the CDR3 is TGTGCCAGTAGCTTGACCCGGGACAGGGGGCCGAATCAGCCCCAGCATTTT. Translated: CASSLTRDRGPNQPQHF.

The chain combines TRBV3-1 (or the pseudogene TRBV3-2) with TRBJ2-7; 9 bases are shared with TRBD1. The CDR3 totals 16 residues. The germline V gene has CDR1 LGHDT and CDR2 YNNKEL (reference sequence). Trimming at V came to 1 base and at J to 2 bases, leaving 6 bases not matched to a gene. The CDR3 sequence: CASSQGTGGIPYEQYF. The CDR3 DNA reads TGTGCCAGCAGCCAAGGAACAGGGGGCATCCCCTACGAGCAGTACTTC.

The V call is TRBV5-1, the J call TRBJ1-1; 9 bases match TRBD1. Germline V CDR1 and CDR2: SGHRS, YFSETQ. The CDR3 runs 16 residues. V gave up 4 bases and J gave up 5 bases; unmatched junction bases: 12. The CDR3 region has the DNA TGCGCCAGCAGCCAGACGGACAGGGGATTTGGTACTGAAGCTTTCTTT. Protein product: CASSQTDRGFGTEAFF.

This clone was seen once. This sequence joins TRBV6-4 and TRBJ2-3, with D perhaps TRBD1 (6 bases). V lost 3 bases and J 1 base, leaving 11 bases between the germline ends. Germline CDR1 reads MRHNA; CDR2 reads SNTAGT. The CDR3 is made up of 15 amino acids. CDR3 nucleotides: TGTGCCAGCAGTGATGGAGCAGGGGGCACAGATACGCAGTATTTT. Its translation is CASSDGAGGTDTQYF.

The chain links TRBV6-5 to TRBJ1-4; D perhaps matches TRBD1 (6 bases). The CDR3 contains 15 residues. V was shortened by 0 bases and J by 7 bases, with 12 bases between the two germline ends. From germline, CDR1 is MNHEY and CDR2 SVGAGI. CDR3 residues: CASSYSDSTAEKLFF. Here the CDR3 DNA reads TGTGCCAGCAGTTACTCGGACAGCACTGCTGAAAAACTGTTTTTT.

The chain employs TRBV7-2 and TRBJ1-1, with D unresolved. CDR1 is SGHTA and CDR2 is FQGNSA in the germline V gene. The CDR3 loop spans 12 amino acids. The V end lost 1 base, the J end lost 7 bases, and 7 bases lay between the germline ends. The CDR3 is CASSLVQDEAFF. In DNA form, the CDR3 reads TGTGCCAGCAGCTTAGTACAAGATGAAGCTTTCTTT.

The chain joins TRBV7-2 to TRBJ1-2, with 8 bases lining up with TRBD1. The CDR3 is 12 residues long. CDR1 is SGHTA and CDR2 is FQGNSA in the germline V gene. V lost 5 bases to trimming and J lost 8 bases; unmatched junction nucleotides: 4. In nucleotides, the CDR3 is TGTGCCAGCAGCCCAACAGGGGGAGGCTACACCTTC. Encoded protein: CASSPTGGGYTF.

The chain recombines TRBV11-2 with TRBJ1-2; no firm D call. Germline CDR1 SGHAT, CDR2 FQNNGV. CDR3 length equals 16 residues. V was cut by 2 bases and J by 4 bases, with 17 bases left in between. CDR3 in DNA: TGTGCCAGCAGCTTAACTCTCTCACCTGCTTTCTATGGCTACACCTTC. It codes for CASSLTLSPAFYGYTF.

The rearrangement joins TRBV18 to TRBJ2-7; D is unresolved. The CDR3 is made up of 14 amino acids. V lost 2 bases and J 3 bases, leaving 11 bases between the germline ends. Germline V gives CDR1 KGHSH, CDR2 LQKENI. CDR3 residues: CASSPMRPDYEQYF. DNA of the CDR3: TGTGCCAGCTCACCAATGAGGCCGGACTACGAGCAGTACTTC.

This clone was seen more than once but under ten times. This rearrangement joins TRBV3-1 (or the pseudogene TRBV3-2) to TRBJ1-6, with 10 bases fitting TRBD1. Germline values: CDR1 LGHDT, CDR2 YNNKEL (reference sequence). With 7 bases clipped from V and 9 bases from J, the junction kept 9 bases outside the gene matches. This CDR3 comprises 15 residues. The CDR3 bases are TGTGCCAGCACCCCACTTCGGGACAGGGGTTCACCCCTCCACTTT. This gives the protein CASTPLRDRGSPLHF.

The J gene is TRBJ1-2, the V gene TRBV6-5; 7 positions agree with TRBD1. CDR3 length: 16 amino acids. V shed 0 bases, J shed 4 bases, and the junction held 8 bases outside the gene matches. Germline CDR1 reads MNHEY; CDR2 reads SVGAGI. The DNA of the CDR3 is TGTGCCAGCAGTTACTCCGAGGAGGGGGCGCCCTATGGCTACACCTTC. Amino acids: CASSYSEEGAPYGYTF.

J is TRBJ2-1 and V is TRBV5-1, with D possibly being TRBD2 (6 bases). This CDR3 contains 14 residues. Germline lookup yields CDR1 SGHRS and CDR2 YFSETQ. V was trimmed by 2 bases and J by 5 bases, leaving 11 bases between them. For the CDR3, the DNA is TGCGCCAGCAGCTTCTGGACTAAAGACAATGAGCAGTTCTTC. Translated: CASSFWTKDNEQFF.

The rearrangement links TRBV19 to TRBJ1-6; no clear D gene. Germline-derived CDR1 and CDR2 are LNHDA and SQIVND (reference sequence). The CDR3 covers 15 residues. V lost 7 bases to trimming and J lost 6 bases, with 16 bases between them. CDR3: CASKWEGTPNSPLHF. In DNA, the CDR3 is TGTGCCAGTAAATGGGAGGGAACGCCTAATTCACCCCTCCACTTT.

The CDR3 bases are TGTGCCAGCAGCTCCGAGAGCGGGGGGCCGCAGTATTTT. It codes for CASSSESGGPQYF. The chain has TRBV12-3 or TRBV12-4 and TRBJ2-3; TRBD2 matches at 9 bases. The CDR3 covers 13 residues. Unmatched junction bases numbered 8, after V lost 6 bases and J lost 10 bases.

The gene calls are TRBV4-2 and TRBJ2-3; 8 bases match TRBD1. Germline values: CDR1 LGHNA, CDR2 YNFKEQ. The CDR3 spans 15 residues. Losses at the gene ends were 5 bases for V and 2 bases for J; bases not matched to a gene: 6. The CDR3 coding sequence is TGTGCCAGCAGCTCCCGGACAGGGTTCACAGATACGCAGTATTTT. This codes for CASSSRTGFTDTQYF.